This T cell receptor (beta chain) is drawn from a study of beta chain features in type 1 diabetes. Overall study findings and caveats: For type 1 diabetes patients, VDJ junctions showed fewer insertions and more deletions.

Concerning this clone itself: Its antigen remains unknown.

What was sequenced were expressed TCRB transcripts, since all of the isolated RNA had been reverse transcribed. Using immunoSEQ multiplex PCR, the repertoire was profiled, and TCRdb retains in-frame clones only, with some absent. The data contain 80,000 to 90,000 clones, about a third of them singletons. The V and J ends lost 7 bases and 5 bases respectively, with 12 bases between them. This CDR3 is 12 amino acids long. Germline V gene sequence: CDR1 SNHLY, CDR2 FYNNEI. This receptor was identified in a young woman in good health. Specimen: stem cell memory CD4+ T cells from blood. V gene TRBV2 combines with J gene TRBJ2-7; D may be TRBD2 (5 bases). CDR3 region: CASIRGRDEQYF. The CDR3 DNA sequence: TGTGCCAGCATCCGGGGTCGGGACGAGCAGTACTTC.